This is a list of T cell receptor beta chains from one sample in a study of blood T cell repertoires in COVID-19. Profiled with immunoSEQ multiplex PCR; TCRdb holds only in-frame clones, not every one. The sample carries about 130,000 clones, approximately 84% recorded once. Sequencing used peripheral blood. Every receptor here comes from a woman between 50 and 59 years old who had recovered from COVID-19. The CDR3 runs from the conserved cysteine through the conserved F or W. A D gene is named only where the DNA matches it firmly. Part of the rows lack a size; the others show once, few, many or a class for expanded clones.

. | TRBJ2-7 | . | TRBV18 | CASSPPQGHSYEQYF | TGTGCCAGCTCACCACCCCAGGGACACTCCTACGAGCAGTACTTC
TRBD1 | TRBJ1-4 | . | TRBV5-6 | CASSFQGQVLFF | TGTGCCAGCAGCTTCCAAGGACAGGTCCTGTTTTTT
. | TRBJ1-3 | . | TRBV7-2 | CASSAHAGPGNTIYF | TGTGCCAGCAGCGCCCATGCAGGGCCTGGAAACACCATATATTTT
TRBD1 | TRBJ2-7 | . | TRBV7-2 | CASSKDREYVHEQYF | TGTGCCAGCAGCAAGGACAGGGAGTATGTCCACGAGCAGTACTTC
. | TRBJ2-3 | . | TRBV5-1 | CASSPTRPTDTQYF | TGCGCCAGCAGCCCCACTAGGCCCACAGATACGCAGTATTTT
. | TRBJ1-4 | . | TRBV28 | CASSLGGVTNEKLFF | TGTGCCAGCAGTTTAGGGGGGGTGACTAATGAAAAACTGTTTTTT
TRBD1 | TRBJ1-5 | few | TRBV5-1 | CASSPGQLGQPQHF | TGCGCCAGCAGCCCGGGACAGTTGGGACAGCCCCAGCATTTT
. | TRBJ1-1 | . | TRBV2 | CASSPQWNTEAFF | TGTGCCAGCAGTCCGCAGTGGAACACTGAAGCTTTCTTT
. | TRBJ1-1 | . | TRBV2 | CASSEGMGGEAFF | TGTGCCAGCAGTGAAGGCATGGGAGGTGAAGCTTTCTTT
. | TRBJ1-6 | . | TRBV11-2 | CASSSRSANNSPLHF | TGTGCCAGCAGCTCCAGGTCCGCTAATAATTCACCCCTCCACTTT
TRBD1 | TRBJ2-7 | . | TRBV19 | CASRGTGVVYEQYF | TGTGCCAGTAGGGGCACAGGGGTTGTCTACGAGCAGTACTTC
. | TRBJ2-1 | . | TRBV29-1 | CSGGQYNEQFF | TGCAGCGGTGGACAGTACAATGAGCAGTTCTTC
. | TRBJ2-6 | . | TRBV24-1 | CATGRDSSGANVLTF | TGTGCCACCGGCAGGGATTCCTCTGGGGCCAACGTCCTGACTTTC
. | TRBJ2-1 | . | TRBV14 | CASSQVTGMRQFF | TGTGCCAGCAGCCAAGTGACGGGTATGCGGCAGTTCTTC
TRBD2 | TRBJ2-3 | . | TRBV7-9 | CASSFATSGRVSSTDTQYF | TGTGCCAGCAGTTTTGCGACTAGCGGGAGGGTTTCTAGCACAGATACGCAGTATTTT
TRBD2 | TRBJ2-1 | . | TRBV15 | CATSREGGKLGNEQFF | TGTGCCACCAGCAGAGAGGGGGGGAAGTTGGGTAATGAGCAGTTCTTC
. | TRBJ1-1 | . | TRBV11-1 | CASSSNLQGTEAFF | TGTGCCAGCAGCTCAAACCTGCAGGGCACTGAAGCTTTCTTT
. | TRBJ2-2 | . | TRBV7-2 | CASSFIESGELFF | TGTGCCAGCAGCTTTATAGAGTCCGGGGAGCTGTTTTTT
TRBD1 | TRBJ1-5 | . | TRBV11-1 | CASSTKDRGRQPQHF | TGTGCCAGCAGCACCAAGGACAGGGGCAGGCAGCCCCAGCATTTT
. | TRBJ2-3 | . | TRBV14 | CASSQASADTQYF | TGTGCCAGCAGCCAAGCTTCGGCAGATACGCAGTATTTT
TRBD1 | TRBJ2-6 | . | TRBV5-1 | CASSLSGTGVLSGANVLTF | TGCGCCAGCAGCTTATCCGGGACAGGGGTGCTCTCTGGGGCCAACGTCCTGACTTTC
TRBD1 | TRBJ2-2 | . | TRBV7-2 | CASSEGGSGNTGELFF | TGTGCCAGCAGCGAAGGGGGCTCGGGAAACACCGGGGAGCTGTTTTTT
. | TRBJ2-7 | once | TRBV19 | CASSIDGGSSYEQYF | TGTGCCAGTAGTATAGACGGAGGGAGCTCCTACGAGCAGTACTTC
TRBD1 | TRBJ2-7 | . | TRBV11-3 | CASSSDVGQASYEQYF | TGTGCCAGCAGCTCAGATGTGGGACAGGCCTCCTACGAGCAGTACTTC
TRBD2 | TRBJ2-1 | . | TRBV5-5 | CASSSSGPSYNEQFF | TGTGCCAGCAGCTCTAGCGGTCCCTCCTACAATGAGCAGTTCTTC
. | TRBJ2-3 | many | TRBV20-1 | CSASRAGGTDTQYF | TGCAGTGCAAGTAGGGCAGGGGGCACAGATACGCAGTATTTT
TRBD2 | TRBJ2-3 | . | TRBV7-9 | CASSPGLETQYF | TGTGCCAGCAGCCCCGGACTAGAGACGCAGTATTTT
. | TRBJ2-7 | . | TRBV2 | CASVGGSSYEQYF | TGTGCCAGCGTAGGGGGAAGCTCCTACGAGCAGTACTTC
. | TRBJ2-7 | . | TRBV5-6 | CASSAGWVLFYEQYF | TGTGCCAGCAGCGCCGGGTGGGTGCTTTTCTACGAGCAGTACTTC
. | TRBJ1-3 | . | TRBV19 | CASSMGRTGNTIYF | TGTGCCAGTAGTATGGGTCGAACGGGGAACACCATATATTTT
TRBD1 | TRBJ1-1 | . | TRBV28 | CASSPTIRDRGMNTEAFF | TGTGCCAGCAGTCCTACTATACGGGACAGGGGCATGAACACTGAAGCTTTCTTT
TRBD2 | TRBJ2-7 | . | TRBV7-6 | CASSLLAGALTGEQYF | TGTGCCAGCAGCCTATTAGCGGGGGCCCTAACGGGGGAGCAGTACTTC
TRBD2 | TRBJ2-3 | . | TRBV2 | CASAGLASTDTQYF | TGTGCCAGCGCGGGACTAGCGAGCACAGATACGCAGTATTTT
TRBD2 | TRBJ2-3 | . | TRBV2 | CACQLAGVTDTQYF | TGTGCCTGCCAACTAGCGGGGGTCACAGATACGCAGTATTTT
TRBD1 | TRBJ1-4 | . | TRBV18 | CASSPPRGREEKLFF | TGTGCCAGCTCACCACCCAGGGGGCGCGAGGAAAAACTGTTTTTT
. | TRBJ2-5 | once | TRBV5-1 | CASSGYRDQYF | TGCGCCAGCAGCGGGTACAGGGACCAGTACTTC